Described below is a single TCR beta chain sequence and its context. Its matching antigen is unknown. Assay: immunoSEQ multiplex PCR; the TCRdb copy retains only in-frame clones and omits some. The sample carries 100,000 to 150,000 clones, 89% recorded once. The data were obtained in a study of T cells in localized non-small cell lung cancer. Study conclusions and caveats: The appearance of a median approximately 57 of the top 100 tumor clones was seen in adjacent lung.

V was trimmed by 4 bases and J by 2 bases, leaving 8 bases between them. The CDR3 spans 14 residues. The germline gives CDR1 MNHNS, CDR2 SASEGT. V is TRBV6-1 and J is TRBJ2-2; possible D gene TRBD1, 5 bases. Sequenced material: peripheral blood, taken before any cancer treatment. This sequence was found in a female donor of 60 years or more with stage I lung adenocarcinoma. The CDR3 is CASSGRGNTGELFF. The CDR3 bases are TGTGCCAGCAGTGGAAGGGGAAACACCGGGGAGCTGTTTTTT.